This entry describes one T cell receptor (beta chain). At one of its ends the junction is not consistent with the germline gene, which may arise from a read error. This entry belongs to a study of cytomegalovirus exposure and HLA in healthy donors. At the time of sampling, donors were nominally healthy, though unrecorded immune exposures were likely. Researchers ran the PCR with 60 Vbeta and 13 Jbeta primers. Profiled with immunoSEQ multiplex PCR; TCRdb holds only in-frame clones, not every one. The data contain a few hundred thousand clones, about 83% of them singletons. The germline CDR1 and CDR2 sequences are SNHLY and FYNNEI. The CDR3 sequence is 14 residues long.

This sequence was found in a woman aged 40 to 50 in good health and CMV-seropositive. The chain recombines TRBV2 with TRBJ1-4; possibly TRBD1 for D (5 bases). Material for sequencing was PBMCs. The CDR3 nucleotides are TGTGCCAGCGGTGACAGCGACTTTCATGAAAAACTGTTTTTT. Translation gives CASGDSDFHEKLFF.